This paragraph reports one T cell receptor beta chain. Lacking the conserved final phenylalanine or tryptophan, this CDR3 likely reflects a read error. The data stem from a study of tumor-infiltrating lymphocytes in primary liver carcinoma. Blood RNA originated from unsorted whole blood, with germline DNA additionally extracted. Germline lookup yields CDR1 SQVTM and CDR2 ANQGSEA. This CDR3 spans 14 amino acids. TCR beta cDNA came from about 0.45 ug total RNA, primed with a constant-region primer. TCR beta libraries came from three nested multiplex PCR rounds using slightly modified ARM-PCR. TRBV1-TRBV30 forward primers and a C-beta reverse primer were used in the first two PCR rounds, which each ran for about 9 cycles. TCRdb itself ran the multiplex PCR reads through MiXCR, one entry per CDR3 protein. The top ten clones hold about 9.4% of a sample with 300,000 to 400,000 distinct CDR3 sequences, less than 75% of them seen once.

This chain joins TRBV29-1 and TRBJ2-7, with 11 positions matching TRBD2. Material: peripheral blood. The source is a man between 35 and 55 years old with primary liver carcinoma and hepatitis B virus infection. The CDR3 protein is CSVEGLADSYEQYL. CDR3 sequence (DNA): TGTAGCGTTGAGGGACTAGCGGATTCCTACGAGCAGTACTTA.